This T cell receptor beta chain is drawn from a study of PD-L1 blockade in urothelial cancer. Across the whole study: Patients started atezolizumab in the mid-2010s, 1,200 mg intravenously every 3 weeks. Timepoints chosen for blood analysis were 3 weeks (second dose) and 6 weeks after treatment start.

The method was immunoSEQ multiplex PCR; TCRdb's version includes in-frame clones alone and lacks a portion of them. The sample holds around 100,000 clones, approximately 86% seen once. The receptor comes from a man aged 45-65 years with urothelial cancer. The starting material was PBMCs, obtained around atezolizumab (anti-PD-L1) treatment.

The CDR3 DNA follows: TGTGCCAGCACCCCATCGAGCTCTGGGGCCAACGTCCTGACTTTC. Translated: CASTPSSSGANVLTF. The chain has TRBV7-3 and TRBJ2-6; D gene unclear. The CDR3 extends over 15 amino acids. Trimming removed 7 bases from V and 0 bases from J, with 10 bases in between. CDR1 is SGHTA and CDR2 is FQGTGA in the germline V gene.